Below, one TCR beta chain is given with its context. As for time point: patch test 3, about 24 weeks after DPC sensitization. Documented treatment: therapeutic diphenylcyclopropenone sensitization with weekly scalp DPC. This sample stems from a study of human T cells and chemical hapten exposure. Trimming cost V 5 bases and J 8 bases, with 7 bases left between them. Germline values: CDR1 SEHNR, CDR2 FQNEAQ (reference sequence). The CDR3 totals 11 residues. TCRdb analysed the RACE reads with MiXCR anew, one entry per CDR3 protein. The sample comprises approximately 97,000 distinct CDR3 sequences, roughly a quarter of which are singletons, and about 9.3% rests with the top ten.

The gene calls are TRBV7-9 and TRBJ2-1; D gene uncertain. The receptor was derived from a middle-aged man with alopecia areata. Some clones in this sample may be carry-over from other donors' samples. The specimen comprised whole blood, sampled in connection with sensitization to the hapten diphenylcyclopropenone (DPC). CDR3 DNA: TGTGCCAGCAGCCCCGGTTATGAGCAGTTCTTC. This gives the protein CASSPGYEQFF.